Sequencing of this T cell receptor beta chain was carried out in a study of blood T cell repertoires in COVID-19. The data were produced by immunoSEQ multiplex PCR, yet TCRdb's version contains in-frame clones alone and is incomplete. The data contain 110,000 to 150,000 clones, more than 85% of them singletons. The TCR comes from a human donor in a cohort sampled during active COVID-19. Sequenced material: peripheral blood.

The CDR3 reads CASRTDRDFGYTF. The DNA of the CDR3 is TGTGCCAGCAGAACGGACAGGGATTTTGGCTACACCTTC. The chain is built from TRBV6-5 and TRBJ1-2, with TRBD1 identical over 8 bases. This CDR3 is 13 amino acids long. CDR1 and CDR2 (germline): MNHEY, SVGAGI. V trimming: 6 bases; J trimming: 7 bases; junction bases outside the gene matches: 7.